This T cell receptor (beta chain) was found in a study of shared clonotypes between healthy human individuals. Study-level information: For every donor, three CD4 naive, three CD4 memory, two CD8 naive and one CD8 memory plates were used. Study-level findings and limits: Relative to clonotypes present in all four donors, those not shared had lower generation probabilities. Between a handful of donors, naive CD4 clonotypes were shared at a level of about 5%.

In the case of this clone: As yet, its antigen is unknown.

Assay: immunoSEQ multiplex PCR; the TCRdb copy retains only in-frame clones and omits some. The sample records 2 million to 3 million clones, roughly 93% being singletons. All donors were Caucasian adults living in Nashville, Tennessee. Sequencing was done on a sample of naive CD4+ T cells from PBMCs. Subset specified: CD45RA+ positively selected. The clonotype comes from a man aged 18 to 35 in good health. Some clones in this sample may be carry-over from other donors' samples.

The CDR3 protein is CASSQTANNEQFF. The CDR3 nucleotides read TGTGCCAGCAGCCAGACAGCGAACAATGAGCAGTTCTTC. The V gene is TRBV6-5, the J gene TRBJ2-1; D perhaps matches TRBD1 (5 bases). Per germline, CDR1 MNHEY and CDR2 SVGAGI. CDR3 length equals 13 residues. V lost 6 bases, J lost 5 bases, and 11 bases lay in between.